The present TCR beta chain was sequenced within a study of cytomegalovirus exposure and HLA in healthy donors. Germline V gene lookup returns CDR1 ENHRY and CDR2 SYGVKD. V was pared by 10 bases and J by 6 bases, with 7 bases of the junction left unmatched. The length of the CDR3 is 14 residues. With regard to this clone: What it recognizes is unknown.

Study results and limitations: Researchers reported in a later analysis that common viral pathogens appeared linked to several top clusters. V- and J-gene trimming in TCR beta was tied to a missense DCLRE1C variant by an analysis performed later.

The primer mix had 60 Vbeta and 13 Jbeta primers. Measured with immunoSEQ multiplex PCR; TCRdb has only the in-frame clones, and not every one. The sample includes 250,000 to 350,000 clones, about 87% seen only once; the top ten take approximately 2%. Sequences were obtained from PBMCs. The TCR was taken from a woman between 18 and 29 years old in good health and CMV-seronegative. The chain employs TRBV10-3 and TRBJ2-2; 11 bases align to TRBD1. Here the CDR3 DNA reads TGTGCCACCGCACGGGACAGGGGGGCCGGGGAGCTGTTTTTT. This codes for CATARDRGAGELFF.